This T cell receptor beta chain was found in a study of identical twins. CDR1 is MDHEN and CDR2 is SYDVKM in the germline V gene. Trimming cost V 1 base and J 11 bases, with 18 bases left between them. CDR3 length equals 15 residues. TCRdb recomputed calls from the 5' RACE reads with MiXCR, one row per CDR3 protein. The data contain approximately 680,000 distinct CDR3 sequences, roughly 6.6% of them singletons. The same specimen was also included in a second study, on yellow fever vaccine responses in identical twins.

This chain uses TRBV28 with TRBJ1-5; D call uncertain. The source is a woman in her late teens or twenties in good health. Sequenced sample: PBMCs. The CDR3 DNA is TGTGCCAGCAGTTTATTACCCGGGCCCGGGTGGGCCCAGCATTTT. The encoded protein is CASSLLPGPGWAQHF.